This TCR beta chain was documented in a study of blood T cell repertoires in COVID-19. The trim removed 6 bases at V and 4 bases at J, leaving 20 bases unmatched. The CDR3 has 19 residues. The germline V gene encodes CDR1 SNHLY and CDR2 FYNNEI. TCRdb's table, derived via immunoSEQ multiplex PCR, lists solely in-frame clones and lacks some. The sample has about 460,000 clones; around nine tenths are singletons. Sequencing used PBMCs or T cells enriched from blood (not recorded which). This receptor was obtained from an older woman who had recovered from COVID-19. The gene calls are TRBV2 and TRBJ1-3; 8 bases line up with TRBD1. CDR3 DNA: TGTGCCAGCAGGAAGAGACACTCGACAGGGGCTCTAGGAGGAAACACCATATATTTT. It codes for CASRKRHSTGALGGNTIYF.